The 13 T cell receptor beta chains presented below share a single source sample, sequenced in a study of blood T cell repertoires in COVID-19. The protocol was immunoSEQ multiplex PCR, while the TCRdb copy is restricted to in-frame clones and leaves out a portion. The table records under 250,000 clones, around 86% of them present only once. Sequenced input: peripheral blood. The source of these receptors is a man younger than 40 who had recovered from COVID-19.

This clone was picked up a small number of times. The CDR3 spells CASSEDRRGNQPQHF. CDR3 in DNA: TGTGCCAGCAGTGAAGACAGGCGGGGGAATCAGCCCCAGCATTTT. V and J are TRBV6-1 and TRBJ1-5; D possibly corresponds to TRBD1 (5 bases). The V end lost 1 base, the J end lost 4 bases, and 11 bases lay between the germline ends. The CDR3 is made up of 15 amino acids. CDR1 and CDR2 (germline): MNHNS, SASEGT.

The chain uses TRBV4-1 and TRBJ1-1; tentative D call: TRBD1 (6 bases). This CDR3 is 12 amino acids long. Germline V gene sequence: CDR1 MGHRA, CDR2 YSYEKL. Trimming removed 3 bases at V and 7 bases at J, with 9 bases between. CDR3 residues: CASSQGADEAFF. The CDR3 bases are TGCGCCAGCAGCCAGGGGGCGGATGAAGCTTTCTTT.

V is TRBV9 and J is TRBJ2-5, with D perhaps matching TRBD1 (5 bases). Looked up from germline, CDR1 is SGDLS and CDR2 is YYNGEE. Trimming removed 0 bases from V and 5 bases from J, with 14 bases in between. This CDR3 comprises 15 residues. CDR3 DNA sequence: TGTGCCAGCAGCGTAGGGGTAGGGGCTCAGGAGACCCAGTACTTC. Residues: CASSVGVGAQETQYF. The entire variable domain, with the rest obtained from reference TRBV9 and TRBJ2-5, is as follows: DSGVTQTPKHLITATGQRVTLRCSPRSGDLSVYWYQQSLDQGLQFLIQYYNGEERAKGNILERFSAQQFPDLHSELNLSSLELGDSALYFCASSVGVGAQETQYFGPGTRLLVL.

This clone was observed a few times. The V call is TRBV3-1 (or the pseudogene TRBV3-2), the J call TRBJ2-3, with D hard to call. This CDR3 is built from 14 residues. Germline loops: CDR1 LGHDT, CDR2 YNNKEL (reference sequence). V lost 1 base, J lost 1 base, and 6 bases lay in between. The CDR3 region has the DNA TGTGCCAGCAGCCAAGTTCGAGGCACAGATACGCAGTATTTT. It specifies CASSQVRGTDTQYF.

The CDR3 loop is CASSVYLGQPQHF. CDR3 nucleotide sequence: TGTGCCAGCAGCGTTTATCTCGGTCAGCCCCAGCATTTT. The chain links TRBV5-5 to TRBJ1-5; D is undetermined. This CDR3 is built from 13 residues. Germline loops: CDR1 SGHKS, CDR2 YYEKEE (reference sequence). V lost 4 bases, J lost 6 bases, and 11 bases lay in between.

The V gene is TRBV27, the J gene TRBJ2-5; D might be TRBD2 (6 bases). The CDR3 extends over 14 amino acids. Germline V gives CDR1 MNHEY, CDR2 SMNVEV (reference sequence). V was cut by 5 bases and J by 6 bases, with 16 bases left in between. The CDR3 coding sequence is TGTGCCAGCAGTCCGGGACTTGAAGTTAAGACCCAGTACTTC. Its protein product is CASSPGLEVKTQYF.

V usage is TRBV7-9 and J usage is TRBJ2-5; D possibly corresponds to TRBD1 (6 bases). Germline CDR1 and CDR2: SEHNR and FQNEAQ (reference sequence). Trimming pared 5 bases from V and 5 bases from J, leaving 9 bases between. The CDR3 sequence is 12 residues long. The CDR3, as DNA: TGTGCCAGCAGCGTTACAGGGGAGACCCAGTACTTC. Residues: CASSVTGETQYF.

J is TRBJ1-2 and V is TRBV5-4; no firm D call. Germline V gene lookup returns CDR1 SGHNT and CDR2 YYREEE (reference sequence). V was shortened by 2 bases and J by 10 bases, with 9 bases between the two germline ends. CDR3 length: 11 amino acids. CDR3 protein: CASSLGGDYTF. CDR3 DNA sequence: TGTGCCAGCAGCTTAGGAGGAGACTACACCTTC.

This chain joins TRBV3-1 (or the pseudogene TRBV3-2) and TRBJ2-1, with 9 positions matching TRBD1. The V gene end was trimmed by 0 bases and the J gene end by 6 bases; junction bases not matched to a gene: 9. Per the germline V gene, CDR1 is LGHDT and CDR2 is YNNKEL (reference sequence). CDR3 size: 17 residues. CDR3 sequence: CASSQDWAGTGSNEQFF. The CDR3 bases are TGTGCCAGCAGCCAAGATTGGGCCGGGACAGGGAGCAATGAGCAGTTCTTC.

The chain carries TRBV3-1 (or the pseudogene TRBV3-2) and TRBJ1-1, with D unclear. The CDR3 loop spans 15 amino acids. CDR1 and CDR2 from the germline V gene are LGHDT and YNNKEL (reference sequence). V lost 5 bases, J lost 1 base, and 14 bases lay in between. The CDR3 spells CASSARLLQNTEAFF. Here the CDR3 DNA reads TGTGCCAGCAGCGCAAGACTGTTACAGAACACTGAAGCTTTCTTT.

The V gene is TRBV3-1 (or the pseudogene TRBV3-2), the J gene TRBJ2-3; tentative D call: TRBD2 (5 bases). With 0 bases removed from V and 1 base from J, the gap between germline ends came to 14 bases. The CDR3 totals 17 residues. Germline V gene sequence: CDR1 LGHDT, CDR2 YNNKEL (reference sequence). The CDR3 is CASSQEIGGSGTDTQYF. In DNA, the CDR3 is TGTGCCAGCAGCCAAGAAATAGGAGGTTCGGGCACAGATACGCAGTATTTT.

CDR3 amino acids: CASRARGEKSSYNEQFF. In DNA form, the CDR3 reads TGTGCCAGCAGGGCGCGGGGTGAGAAGAGCTCCTACAATGAGCAGTTCTTC. The V gene is TRBV5-6, the J gene TRBJ2-1; a possible D gene is TRBD2 (6 bases). V was pared by 5 bases and J by 0 bases, with 18 bases between. This CDR3 comprises 17 residues. Germline CDR1 and CDR2: SGHDT and YYEEEE. Full variable domain (missing parts from reference TRBV5-6 and TRBJ2-1): DAGVTQSPTHLIKTRGQQVTLRCSPKSGHDTVSWYQQALGQGPQFIFQYYEEEERQRGNFPDRFSGHQFPNYSSELNVNALLLGDSALYLCASRARGEKSSYNEQFFGPGTRLTVL.

The chain uses TRBV28 and TRBJ1-1; the match to TRBD1 covers 8 bases. From germline, CDR1 is MDHEN and CDR2 SYDVKM. V lost 6 bases to trimming and J lost 1 base; unmatched junction nucleotides: 4. The CDR3 covers 14 residues. CDR3 nucleotides: TGTGCCAGCAGCTCCGGACAGGGGAACACTGAAGCTTTCTTT. This gives the protein CASSSGQGNTEAFF.